Following are 21 T cell receptor beta chains from one sample sequenced in a study of neoadjuvant anti-PD-1 for oral cavity cancer. The assay was immunoSEQ multiplex PCR, and TCRdb's table has in-frame clones only and misses some. This repertoire shows tens of thousands of clones, about four fifths found once; its top ten account for 3.4%. Sequenced here: PBMCs, sampled before nivolumab (anti-PD-1) treatment. The receptors were gathered from a person aged 35-79 years with oral cavity squamous cell carcinoma.

V gene TRBV5-1 combines with J gene TRBJ2-7, with D possibly matching TRBD2 (5 bases). Germline CDR1 reads SGHRS; CDR2 reads YFSETQ. Trimming pared 5 bases from V and 5 bases from J, leaving 8 bases between. The CDR3 has 11 residues. CDR3 bases: TGCGCCAGCAGACTAGAGCACGAGCAGTACTTC. Translation: CASRLEHEQYF.

The chain combines TRBV11-2 with TRBJ2-6; unclear D gene. The CDR3 is 15 amino acids. Germline CDR1 reads SGHAT; CDR2 reads FQNNGV. The V end lost 2 bases, the J end lost 0 bases, and 5 bases lay between the germline ends. The CDR3 DNA reads TGTGCCAGCAGCTTACGGTCCTCTGGGGCCAACGTCCTGACTTTC. It translates to CASSLRSSGANVLTF.

The rearrangement links TRBV6-5 to TRBJ1-3, with a tentative D call TRBD1 (5 bases). This CDR3 comprises 14 residues. Deletions cut 2 bases from V and 3 bases from J, with 8 bases between. CDR1 is MNHEY and CDR2 is SVGAGI in the germline V gene. CDR3 sequence (DNA): TGTGCCAGCAGTTACGCGGGGGTTGGAAACACCATATATTTT. Translation gives CASSYAGVGNTIYF.

The CDR3 DNA is TGTGCCAGCAGTGAATTCGTGGGGAAAACAGATACGCAGTATTTT. Protein product: CASSEFVGKTDTQYF. This rearrangement joins TRBV6-1 to TRBJ2-3; D not certain. CDR1 is MNHNS and CDR2 is SASEGT in the germline V gene. With 2 bases removed from V and 3 bases from J, the gap between germline ends came to 12 bases. The length of the CDR3 is 15 residues.

The chain recombines TRBV18 with TRBJ1-5; D may be TRBD1 (6 bases). Germline CDR1 reads KGHSH; CDR2 reads LQKENI. V was trimmed by 1 base and J by 6 bases, leaving 10 bases between them. The CDR3 totals 14 residues. The CDR3 coding sequence is TGTGCCAGCTCACCACTTGGGGGGCGTCAGCCCCAGCATTTT. Translating gives CASSPLGGRQPQHF.

The rearrangement joins TRBV11-2 to TRBJ2-1, with TRBD2 matching over 15 bases. V dropped 6 bases and J dropped 2; count of bases not matched to a gene: 11. The CDR3 is 19 residues long. The germline gives CDR1 SGHAT, CDR2 FQNNGV. Here the CDR3 reads CASRPPGLAGGGAYNEQFF. The CDR3 coding sequence is TGTGCCAGCAGACCCCCGGGACTAGCGGGGGGCGGGGCCTACAATGAGCAGTTCTTC.

The V call is TRBV2, the J call TRBJ1-5; D uncertain. This CDR3 comprises 15 residues. V was clipped by 6 bases and J by 0 bases, with 12 bases between them. CDR1 and CDR2 (germline): SNHLY, FYNNEI. The chain's CDR3 is CASRSSEASNQPQHF. DNA of the CDR3: TGTGCCAGCAGGAGTTCGGAGGCTAGCAATCAGCCCCAGCATTTT.

The chain uses TRBV19 and TRBJ1-2, with no clear D. This CDR3 spans 12 amino acids. The ends were cut back, 4 bases at V and 5 bases at J, with 8 bases in the middle. Germline CDR1 and CDR2: LNHDA and SQIVND (reference sequence). The CDR3 loop reads CASSRTDYGYTF. The CDR3 DNA is TGTGCCAGTAGTAGGACTGATTATGGCTACACCTTC. The full variable domain, completed using reference TRBV19 and TRBJ1-2, is DGGITQSPKYLFRKEGQNVTLSCEQNLNHDAMYWYRQDPGQGLRLIYYSQIVNDFQKGDIAEGYSVSREKKESFPLTVTSAQKNPTAFYLCASSRTDYGYTFGSGTRLTVV.

The CDR3 loop is CASSLWGGGANTEAFF. The CDR3 DNA is TGTGCCAGCAGTTTGTGGGGAGGGGGCGCGAACACTGAAGCTTTCTTT. This sequence joins TRBV27 and TRBJ1-1; 7 positions match TRBD1. Germline V gives CDR1 MNHEY, CDR2 SMNVEV (reference sequence). Trimming cost V 3 bases and J 1 base; bases outside gene matches: 8. CDR3 length equals 16 residues.

The chain recombines TRBV27 with TRBJ2-7, with TRBD2 matching 12 bases. This CDR3 is built from 15 residues. Germline CDR1 and CDR2: MNHEY and SMNVEV (reference sequence). The junction had 4 bases not matched to a gene; V was cut back by 6 bases and J by 1 base. Here the CDR3 reads CASRPGLAGSYEQYF. CDR3 sequence (DNA): TGTGCCAGCAGACCCGGACTAGCGGGGTCCTACGAGCAGTACTTC.

The V gene is TRBV9, the J gene TRBJ2-1; a weak D match, TRBD1 (5 bases). The CDR3 length is 13 residues. Trimming removed 4 bases from V and 5 bases from J, with 10 bases in between. Germline-derived CDR1 and CDR2 are SGDLS and YYNGEE. CDR3 DNA: TGTGCCAGCAGCACCCTACAGGACAATGAGCAGTTCTTC. Residues: CASSTLQDNEQFF.

The count of this clone is one. V and J are TRBV4-1 and TRBJ2-5; 9 bases line up with TRBD1. This CDR3 has 14 residues. The germline V gene encodes CDR1 MGHRA and CDR2 YSYEKL. Trimming removed 2 bases from V and 3 bases from J; junction bases left unmatched: 1. CDR3 DNA: TGCGCCAGCAGCCAAACAGGGGGCAAAGAGACCCAGTACTTC. Amino acid sequence: CASSQTGGKETQYF.

The chain uses TRBV29-1 and TRBJ2-5; 9 positions agree with TRBD1. The CDR3 sequence is 14 residues long. Unmatched junction bases numbered 12, after V lost 8 bases and J lost 5 bases. Germline CDR1 reads SQVTM; CDR2 reads ANQGSEA. The CDR3 bases are TGCAGCTCAACAGGGGGCGATGGGTGGGAGACCCAGTACTTC. Amino acids: CSSTGGDGWETQYF.

The rearrangement joins TRBV4-2 to TRBJ2-2, with D unresolved. V was trimmed by 3 bases and J by 4 bases, leaving 9 bases between them. The CDR3 consists of 14 residues. The germline CDR1 and CDR2 sequences are LGHNA and YNFKEQ. The CDR3 loop is CASSQPQSTGELFF. The CDR3 DNA reads TGTGCCAGCAGCCAGCCGCAGAGCACCGGGGAGCTGTTTTTT.

This chain joins TRBV7-9 and TRBJ2-2; a possible D gene is TRBD2 (6 bases). This CDR3 contains 17 residues. Germline assignment: CDR1 SEHNR and CDR2 FQNEAQ (reference sequence). V dropped 7 bases and J dropped 1 base, with 19 bases sitting between them. The CDR3 loop is CASNDRYGGKNTGELFF. The CDR3 bases are TGTGCCAGCAACGATCGGTACGGGGGAAAGAACACCGGGGAGCTGTTTTTT.

This clone was seen only once. The chain recombines TRBV28 with TRBJ2-1; 9 bases are a match to TRBD1. From germline, CDR1 is MDHEN and CDR2 SYDVKM. V lost 4 bases and J lost 6; bases outside the gene matches: 4. This CDR3 spans 14 amino acids. DNA for the CDR3: TGTGCCAGCAGTTCGGGACAGGGTATCAATGAGCAGTTCTTC. Protein: CASSSGQGINEQFF. Full variable domain (missing parts from reference TRBV28 and TRBJ2-1): DVKVTQSSRYLVKRTGEKVFLECVQDMDHENMFWYRQDPGLGLRLIYFSYDVKMKEKGDIPEGYSVSREKKERFSLILESASTNQTSMYLCASSSGQGINEQFFGPGTRLTVL.

The chain employs TRBV27 and TRBJ2-2; perhaps D is TRBD1 or TRBD2 (6 bases each). Trimming took off 6 bases at V and 1 base at J, with 15 bases between the two ends. Germline CDR1 is MNHEY and CDR2 is SMNVEV (reference sequence). CDR3 length equals 16 residues. The CDR3 spells CASSLGGSLNTGELFF. CDR3 DNA: TGTGCCAGCAGCCTAGGGGGGAGCCTGAACACCGGGGAGCTGTTTTTT.

This rearrangement joins TRBV15 to TRBJ1-2, with TRBD1 as a possible D gene (5 bases). The CDR3 length is 15 residues. V shed 3 bases and J shed 6 bases, with 17 bases lying between them. Germline values: CDR1 LNHNV, CDR2 YYDKDF (reference sequence). The CDR3 sequence is CATSSPRAGYDGYTF. The DNA of the CDR3 is TGTGCCACCAGCAGCCCCAGGGCAGGGTACGATGGCTACACCTTC.

The chain carries TRBV29-1 and TRBJ2-7, with D possibly being TRBD1 (7 bases). This CDR3 spans 13 amino acids. V was trimmed by 4 bases and J by 4 bases, leaving 14 bases between them. The germline gives CDR1 SQVTM, CDR2 ANQGSEA. CDR3 region: CSVAGGRLYEQYF. CDR3 nucleotide sequence: TGCAGCGTTGCAGGGGGGAGGTTGTACGAGCAGTACTTC.

J is TRBJ2-6 and V is TRBV11-3, with no clear D. The CDR3 has 15 amino acids. Looked up from germline, CDR1 is SGHNT and CDR2 is YENEEA. The V gene lost 5 bases and the J gene lost 0 bases, with 8 bases spanning the gap. As DNA, the CDR3 is TGTGCCAGCAGCCCCGGTTACTCTGGGGCCAACGTCCTGACTTTC. This translates into CASSPGYSGANVLTF.

This sequence joins TRBV15 and TRBJ2-7; TRBD1 agrees at 7 bases. Germline assignment: CDR1 LNHNV and CDR2 YYDKDF (reference sequence). V was pared by 10 bases and J by 2 bases, with 8 bases of the junction left unmatched. There are 13 residues in the CDR3. The CDR3 DNA reads TGTGCCATTTCGAAGGGACAGACCTACGAGCAGTACTTC. Translated: CAISKGQTYEQYF.